This T cell receptor beta chain was retrieved from a study of CD4 and CD8 cells across lung adenocarcinoma regions. Each CDR3 protein is one row after TCRdb ran MiXCR on the PCR reads. The profile covers fewer than 10,000 distinct CDR3 sequences, with nearly 55% appearing a single time and 15% to 20% taken by the ten largest. The CDR3 consists of 15 residues. Germline loops: CDR1 SGHNT, CDR2 YENEEA. Localized lung adenocarcinoma, a non-small cell lung cancer, affected the donors. In regard to this clonotype: One end of the junction fails to match germline, which may point to a read error.

The chain links TRBV11-3 to TRBJ2-4, with D perhaps matching TRBD1 or TRBD2 (5 bases each). The sequence derives from a female donor with lung adenocarcinoma. The CD4 and CD8 labels of this study may be unreliable. Sequences were obtained from CD8+ T cells from the center of a lung tumor. CDR3 amino acids: CASGSGLSAKDIQYF. As DNA, the CDR3 is TGTGCCAGCGGCTCGGGGCTGTCGGCCAAGGACATTCAGTACTTT.